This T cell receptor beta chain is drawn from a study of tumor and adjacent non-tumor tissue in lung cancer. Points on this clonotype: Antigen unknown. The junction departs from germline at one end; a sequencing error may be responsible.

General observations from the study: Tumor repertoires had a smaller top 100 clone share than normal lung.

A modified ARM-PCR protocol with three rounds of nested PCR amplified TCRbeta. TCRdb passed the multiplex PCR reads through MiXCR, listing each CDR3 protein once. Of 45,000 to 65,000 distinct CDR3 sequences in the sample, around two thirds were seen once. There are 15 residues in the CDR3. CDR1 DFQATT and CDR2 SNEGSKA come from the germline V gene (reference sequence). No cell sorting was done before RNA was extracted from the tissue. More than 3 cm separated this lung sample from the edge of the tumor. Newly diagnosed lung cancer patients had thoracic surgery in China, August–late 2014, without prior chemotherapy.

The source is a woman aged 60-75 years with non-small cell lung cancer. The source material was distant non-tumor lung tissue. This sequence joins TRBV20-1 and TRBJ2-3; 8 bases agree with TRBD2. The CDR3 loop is CRPSPVSGITDTQYF. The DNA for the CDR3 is TGCAGGCCAAGTCCTGTTAGCGGGATCACAGATACGCAGTATTTC.